Below, 17 T cell receptor beta chains from the same sample are listed, as sequenced in a study of chemoradiotherapy in HPV16-positive cancers. Repertoires were generated with immunoSEQ multiplex PCR, while TCRdb's copy carries only in-frame clones and drops some. The sample holds tens of thousands of clones; more than 75% are singletons and the top ten take approximately 5.5%. The sample consisted of blood, taken from a patient who underwent chemoradiotherapy. Receptors originate from a human donor with HPV-associated anogenital cancer.

The V gene is TRBV6-5, the J gene TRBJ2-3; D call uncertain. The germline V and J ends were trimmed by 6 bases and 2 bases, with 9 bases remaining between them. Germline V lookup: CDR1 MNHEY, CDR2 SVGAGI. The CDR3 runs 13 residues. The CDR3 loop reads CASRGSLTDTQYF. For the CDR3, the DNA is TGTGCCAGCAGGGGCAGCCTCACAGATACGCAGTATTTT.

This clone has a single count. This chain connects TRBV5-1 to TRBJ2-1, with TRBD2 identical over 8 bases. This CDR3 spans 13 amino acids. Unmatched junction bases numbered 6, after V lost 0 bases and J lost 13 bases. CDR1 and CDR2 from the germline V gene are SGHRS and YFSETQ. The CDR3 reads CASSLAGTREQFF. The CDR3 coding sequence is TGCGCCAGCAGCTTGGCCGGGACTAGAGAACAGTTCTTC.

V gene TRBV5-5 combines with J gene TRBJ2-1; 7 nucleotides align to TRBD1. V dropped 4 bases and J dropped 10; count of bases not matched to a gene: 14. The V gene's germline CDR1 is SGHKS and CDR2 YYEKEE (reference sequence). CDR3 length: 15 residues. The CDR3 DNA reads TGTGCCAGCAGCCGTAGACAGGGCGCCGGTGGGGAGCAGTTCTTC. It encodes CASSRRQGAGGEQFF.

The V call is TRBV30, the J call TRBJ2-7, with D uncertain. Trimming left V 0 bases short and J 1 base short, with 4 bases between. The CDR3 runs to 12 residues. Looked up from germline, CDR1 is GTSNPN and CDR2 is SVGIG (reference sequence). The CDR3 spells CAWSVQSYEQYF. CDR3 DNA: TGTGCCTGGAGTGTACAGTCCTACGAGCAGTACTTC.

This chain joins TRBV5-6 and TRBJ1-2; D is possibly TRBD1 (5 bases). Germline CDR1 reads SGHDT; CDR2 reads YYEEEE. The CDR3 has 13 residues. The V end was cut by 0 bases, the J end by 3 bases, with 6 bases between. In nucleotides, the CDR3 is TGTGCCAGCAGCTTGGGGGGCGACTATGGCTACACCTTC. Translating it yields CASSLGGDYGYTF.

The chain recombines TRBV19 with TRBJ2-7, with D perhaps matching TRBD1 (6 bases). CDR3 length: 12 amino acids. V lost 4 bases and J lost 3, with 7 bases in between. From germline, CDR1 is LNHDA and CDR2 SQIVND (reference sequence). Written as DNA, the CDR3 is TGTGCCAGTAGTAAACAGGGCTACGAGCAGTACTTC. It translates to CASSKQGYEQYF.

V usage is TRBV14 and J usage is TRBJ2-5; TRBD1 aligns across 8 bases. CDR3 length equals 14 residues. The V gene end was trimmed by 4 bases and the J gene end by 4 bases; junction bases not matched to a gene: 5. In germline, CDR1 is SGHDN, CDR2 FVKESK. Here the CDR3 reads CASSPRTGRETQYF. CDR3 in DNA: TGTGCCAGCAGCCCACGGACAGGGAGAGAGACCCAGTACTTC.

The chain recombines TRBV21-1 with TRBJ1-3; the table calls TRBD1, which could not be checked here. TRBV21-1 is marked as a pseudogene. This CDR3 contains 17 residues. The CDR3 sequence is CASSSPGGTVSGNTIYF. CDR3 bases: TGTGCCAGCAGCTCCCCAGGCGGGACAGTCTCTGGAAACACCATATATTTT.

The chain employs TRBV30 and TRBJ1-1, with D unresolved. CDR1 is GTSNPN and CDR2 is SVGIG in the germline V gene (reference sequence). CDR3 length equals 14 residues. V lost 3 bases to trimming and J lost 1 base, with 12 bases between them. In DNA form, the CDR3 reads TGTGCCTGGAGGTTCCGTCGGAGGAACACTGAAGCTTTCTTT. Translated: CAWRFRRRNTEAFF.

CDR3 in amino acids: CASSLSSSAEAFF. CDR3 nucleotides: TGCGCCAGCAGCTTGTCTTCCAGCGCTGAAGCTTTCTTT. The chain is built from TRBV5-1 and TRBJ1-1; D not resolved. From germline, CDR1 is SGHRS and CDR2 YFSETQ. Trimming took 1 base from V and 6 from J, leaving 10 bases between them. The CDR3 is made up of 13 amino acids.

This clone was picked up a small number of times. This chain uses TRBV2 with TRBJ2-3; 12 positions agree with TRBD2. V was clipped by 6 bases and J by 1 base; unmatched bases: 14. Per the germline V gene, CDR1 is SNHLY and CDR2 is FYNNEI. The CDR3 has 19 residues. The CDR3, as DNA: TGTGCCAGCAGACTAGCGGGGGGACCTGCTGAACGAGGCACAGATACGCAGTATTTT. Protein: CASRLAGGPAERGTDTQYF.

This chain joins TRBV7-9 and TRBJ2-3; 9 bases match TRBD2. CDR3 length: 15 amino acids. V lost 4 bases and J lost 2; bases outside the gene matches: 4. CDR1 and CDR2 (germline): SEHNR, FQNEAQ (reference sequence). CDR3: CASSSLAGATDTQYF. In nucleotides, the CDR3 is TGTGCCAGCAGCTCCTTAGCGGGGGCCACAGATACGCAGTATTTT.

V is TRBV6-1 and J is TRBJ1-5; D might be TRBD1 (5 bases). V lost 4 bases to trimming and J lost 2 bases, with 9 bases between them. Per the germline V gene, CDR1 is MNHNS and CDR2 is SASEGT. CDR3 length: 14 amino acids. In DNA form, the CDR3 reads TGTGCCAGCAGTGTGGAACAGGGCAATCAGCCCCAGCATTTT. Protein sequence: CASSVEQGNQPQHF.

The table lists this clone with a few counts. V and J are TRBV27 and TRBJ2-7, with D perhaps matching TRBD1 (6 bases). The CDR3 has 13 amino acids. V was trimmed by 7 bases and J by 4 bases, leaving 14 bases between them. Germline V CDR1 and CDR2: MNHEY, SMNVEV (reference sequence). The CDR3 loop is CASIPGHSYEQYF. The CDR3 nucleotides are TGTGCCAGCATCCCGGGACACTCGTACGAGCAGTACTTC.

This clone was seen only a few times. The chain combines TRBV29-1 with TRBJ1-2; tentative D call: TRBD1 (6 bases). In germline, CDR1 is SQVTM, CDR2 ANQGSEA. The V end was cut by 5 bases, the J end by 3 bases, with 10 bases between. The length of the CDR3 is 12 residues. The CDR3, as DNA: TGCAGCGTTCCAGGGGTGGACTATGGCTACACCTTC. Amino acids: CSVPGVDYGYTF.

V usage is TRBV5-1 and J usage is TRBJ2-1, with TRBD2 matching 12 bases. The CDR3 extends over 17 amino acids. The germline CDR1 and CDR2 sequences are SGHRS and YFSETQ. J was trimmed by 2 bases and V by 4 bases; bases with no gene match: 7. The CDR3 protein is CASSPLAGGQTYNEQFF. CDR3 DNA: TGCGCCAGCAGCCCACTAGCGGGGGGACAAACCTACAATGAGCAGTTCTTC. Full variable domain (outside the CDR3, taken from reference TRBV5-1 and TRBJ2-1): KAGVTQTPRYLIKTRGQQVTLSCSPISGHRSVSWYQQTPGQGLQFLFEYFSETQRNKGNFPGRFSGRQFSNSRSEMNVSTLELGDSALYLCASSPLAGGQTYNEQFFGPGTRLTVL.

This rearrangement joins TRBV7-9 to TRBJ2-5; 8 bases fit TRBD2. Per germline, CDR1 SEHNR and CDR2 FQNEAQ (reference sequence). The CDR3 loop spans 15 amino acids. V trimming: 7 bases; J trimming: 5 bases; junction bases outside the gene matches: 12. The CDR3 here is CASNPGSGGHETQYF. The CDR3 nucleotides are TGTGCCAGCAACCCCGGGTCGGGGGGGCACGAGACCCAGTACTTC.